The source of this T cell receptor beta chain is a study of blood T cell repertoires in COVID-19. Background on the study: T cells, B-cell-depleted T cells, or PBMCs provided the cDNA or gDNA that served as material.

The germline CDR1 and CDR2 sequences are LGHNT and FRNRAP. Trimming took off 7 bases at V and 6 bases at J, with 16 bases between the two ends. CDR3 size: 14 residues. TCRdb keeps only in-frame clones here, not all; method: immunoSEQ multiplex PCR. The table includes 160,000 or so clones, more than 75% detected once. The specimen sequenced was peripheral blood. This sequence joins TRBV12-5 and TRBJ2-1; weak D call: TRBD1 (6 bases). This TCR was sampled from a woman aged 70-85 years with acute or convalescent COVID-19. In nucleotides, the CDR3 is TGTGCTAGTGCCTCTTCGGACAGTCTCAATGAGCAGTTCTTC. Its protein product is CASASSDSLNEQFF.